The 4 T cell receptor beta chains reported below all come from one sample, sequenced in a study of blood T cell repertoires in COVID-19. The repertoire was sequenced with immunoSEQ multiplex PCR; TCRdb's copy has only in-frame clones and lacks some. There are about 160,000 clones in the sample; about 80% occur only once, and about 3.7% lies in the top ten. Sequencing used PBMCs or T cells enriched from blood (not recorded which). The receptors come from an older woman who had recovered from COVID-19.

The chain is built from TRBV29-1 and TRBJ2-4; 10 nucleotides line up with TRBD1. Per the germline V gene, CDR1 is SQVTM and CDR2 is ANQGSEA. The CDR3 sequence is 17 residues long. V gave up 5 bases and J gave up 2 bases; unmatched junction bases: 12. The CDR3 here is CSVRGTGERSSKNIQYF. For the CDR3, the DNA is TGCAGCGTTCGTGGGACAGGGGAAAGGAGTTCCAAAAACATTCAGTACTTC.

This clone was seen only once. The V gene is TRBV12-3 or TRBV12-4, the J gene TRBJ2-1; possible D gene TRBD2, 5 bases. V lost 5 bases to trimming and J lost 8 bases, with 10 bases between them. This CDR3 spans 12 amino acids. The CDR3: CASSIGLHEQFF. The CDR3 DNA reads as TGTGCCAGCAGTATTGGACTTCATGAGCAGTTCTTC.

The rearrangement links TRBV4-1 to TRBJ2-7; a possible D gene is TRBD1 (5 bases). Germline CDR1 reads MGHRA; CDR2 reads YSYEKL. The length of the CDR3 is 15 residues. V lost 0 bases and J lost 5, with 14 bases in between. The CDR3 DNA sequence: TGCGCCAGCAGCCAAGAGAATAACAGGAACGACGAGCAGTACTTC. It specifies CASSQENNRNDEQYF.

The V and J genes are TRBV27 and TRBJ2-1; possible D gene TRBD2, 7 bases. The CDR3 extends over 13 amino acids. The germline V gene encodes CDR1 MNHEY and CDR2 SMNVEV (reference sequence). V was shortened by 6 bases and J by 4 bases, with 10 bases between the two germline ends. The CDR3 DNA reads TGTGCCAGCAGGGGGGGGCAGTACAATGAGCAGTTCTTC. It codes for CASRGGQYNEQFF.